Listed here are 16 T cell receptor beta chains from one sample, sequenced in a study of blood T cell repertoires in COVID-19. Using immunoSEQ multiplex PCR, the repertoire was profiled, and TCRdb retains in-frame clones only, with some absent. Counted here are around 170,000 clones, roughly 84% occurring once; the ten biggest clones make up less than 3%. The specimen sequenced was peripheral blood. These receptor sequences come from a woman between 55 and 75 years old with acute or convalescent COVID-19.

The rearrangement joins TRBV24-1 to TRBJ2-2; D unclear. Trimming stripped 5 bases from V and 5 bases from J, with 5 bases between. Germline values: CDR1 KGHDR, CDR2 SFDVKD. The CDR3 extends over 12 amino acids. As DNA, the CDR3 is TGTGCCACCAGTGCGGAGACCGGGGAGCTGTTTTTT. This translates into CATSAETGELFF.

The chain couples TRBV9 to TRBJ1-1; perhaps TRBD1 as D (5 bases). CDR1 SGDLS and CDR2 YYNGEE come from the germline V gene. The CDR3 has 13 residues. Between the trimmed V and J ends, which lost 0 bases and 5 bases, there was a span of 8 bases. This chain's CDR3 is CASSVGQTTEAFF. DNA of the CDR3: TGTGCCAGCAGCGTAGGACAGACTACTGAAGCTTTCTTT.

This clone was detected only once. The chain employs TRBV20-1 and TRBJ1-1; no definite D call. The germline V and J ends were trimmed by 7 bases and 2 bases, with 8 bases remaining between them. This CDR3 spans 11 amino acids. Germline V gives CDR1 DFQATT, CDR2 SNEGSKA (reference sequence). The CDR3 loop reads CSGPSNTEAFF. The CDR3 nucleotides read TGCAGTGGGCCATCAAACACTGAAGCTTTCTTT.

The chain has TRBV4-2 and TRBJ1-6; D is undetermined. V was clipped by 0 bases and J by 5 bases, with 14 bases between them. The CDR3 has 17 residues. CDR1 is LGHNA and CDR2 is YNFKEQ in the germline V gene. The CDR3 DNA sequence: TGTGCCAGCAGCCAAGATGGCGACACAGCAAATAATTCACCCCTCCACTTT. Its translation is CASSQDGDTANNSPLHF.

The rearrangement links TRBV18 to TRBJ2-2; TRBD1 matches 7 bases. This CDR3 contains 14 residues. J lost 6 bases, V lost 5 bases, and 6 bases had no gene match. Germline CDR1 is KGHSH and CDR2 is LQKENI. The CDR3 sequence is CASSTYGQAGELFF. Here the CDR3 DNA reads TGTGCCAGCTCAACCTACGGACAGGCCGGGGAGCTGTTTTTT.

The chain joins TRBV5-5 to TRBJ1-3; no firm D call. CDR3 length: 13 amino acids. The germline V gene encodes CDR1 SGHKS and CDR2 YYEKEE (reference sequence). The germline V and J ends were trimmed by 4 bases and 2 bases, with 7 bases remaining between them. The CDR3 here is CASSPAPGNTIYF. DNA for the CDR3: TGTGCCAGCAGCCCTGCGCCTGGAAACACCATATATTTT.

CDR3 sequence: CASSQEGLDQETQYF. Written as DNA, the CDR3 is TGTGCCAGCAGCCAAGAAGGACTGGACCAAGAGACCCAGTACTTC. This sequence joins TRBV4-2 and TRBJ2-5; a weak D match, TRBD2 (5 bases). The CDR3 has 15 residues. The germline gives CDR1 LGHNA, CDR2 YNFKEQ. Deletions cut 0 bases from V and 0 bases from J, with 8 bases between.

This clone has just one count. This sequence joins TRBV29-1 and TRBJ2-3; D call uncertain. CDR1 and CDR2 from the germline V gene are SQVTM and ANQGSEA. The V and J ends lost 4 bases and 1 base respectively, with 6 bases between them. The CDR3 consists of 12 residues. In DNA form, the CDR3 reads TGCAGCGTTGCCCTCGGCACAGATACGCAGTATTTT. Protein product: CSVALGTDTQYF.

V is TRBV9 and J is TRBJ2-7; TRBD1 matches 7 bases. Germline V gene lookup returns CDR1 SGDLS and CDR2 YYNGEE. This CDR3 has 15 residues. The V and J ends lost 4 bases and 0 bases, in that order; junction bases with no gene match: 7. The CDR3 coding sequence is TGTGCCAGCAGCCCCCGGGACAGACACTCCTACGAGCAGTACTTC. Its translation: CASSPRDRHSYEQYF. The full variable domain, in which reference TRBV9 and TRBJ2-7 provide the parts outside the CDR3, is DSGVTQTPKHLITATGQRVTLRCSPRSGDLSVYWYQQSLDQGLQFLIQYYNGEERAKGNILERFSAQQFPDLHSELNLSSLELGDSALYFCASSPRDRHSYEQYFGPGTRLTVT.

The chain joins TRBV7-3 to TRBJ1-1, with a tentative D call TRBD1 (5 bases). Germline lookup yields CDR1 SGHTA and CDR2 FQGTGA. The ends were cut back, 3 bases at V and 5 bases at J, with 16 bases in the middle. CDR3 length equals 15 residues. DNA of the CDR3: TGTGCCAGCAGCTTGTCGTTAACAGGAATAACTGAAGCTTTCTTT. Amino acid sequence: CASSLSLTGITEAFF.

This clone has just a few counts. The V call is TRBV27, the J call TRBJ2-7, with TRBD1 as a possible D gene (6 bases). The germline gives CDR1 MNHEY, CDR2 SMNVEV (reference sequence). The V and J ends lost 6 bases and 2 bases respectively, with 11 bases between them. The CDR3 sequence is 13 residues long. DNA for the CDR3: TGTGCCAGCAGGATCACAGGGACCTACGAGCAGTACTTC. Translating it yields CASRITGTYEQYF.

This chain joins TRBV4-1 and TRBJ1-6; D is possibly TRBD1 (6 bases). This CDR3 has 19 residues. Germline-derived CDR1 and CDR2 are MGHRA and YSYEKL. Trimming cost V 0 bases and J 0 bases, with 15 bases left between them. CDR3 sequence (DNA): TGCGCCAGCAGCCAAGAATGGGACACTATGAGCTCCTATAATTCACCCCTCCACTTT. It encodes CASSQEWDTMSSYNSPLHF.

This chain joins TRBV11-2 and TRBJ2-7; the match to TRBD2 covers 8 bases. After removal of 1 base from V and 6 bases from J, the junction contained 5 bases not matched to a gene. This CDR3 contains 14 residues. CDR1 is SGHAT and CDR2 is FQNNGV in the germline V gene. The CDR3 sequence is CASSLAGGGREQYF. In DNA, the CDR3 is TGTGCCAGCAGCTTAGCCGGGGGGGGCCGCGAGCAGTACTTC.

The genes are TRBV19 and TRBJ1-4, with a possible D match to TRBD1 (6 bases). Trimming stripped 4 bases from V and 8 bases from J, with 14 bases between. The CDR3 is 14 amino acids. Germline CDR1 is LNHDA and CDR2 is SQIVND (reference sequence). The CDR3 protein is CASSTWGGDEKLFF. Here the CDR3 DNA reads TGTGCCAGTAGTACGTGGGGGGGCGACGAAAAACTGTTTTTT.

This clone was counted only a few times. The rearrangement links TRBV7-9 to TRBJ1-2; D is possibly TRBD1 (5 bases). CDR1 and CDR2 (germline): SEHNR, FQNEAQ (reference sequence). The length of the CDR3 is 15 residues. V lost 4 bases to trimming and J lost 1 base, with 13 bases between them. Written as DNA, the CDR3 is TGTGCCAGCAGCTACGCTACAGGTTATAACTATGGCTACACCTTC. As protein: CASSYATGYNYGYTF.

The V gene is TRBV19, the J gene TRBJ1-2; 12 bases match TRBD1. CDR1 and CDR2 (germline): LNHDA, SQIVND (reference sequence). V lost 7 bases to trimming and J lost 4 bases; unmatched junction nucleotides: 13. CDR3 length equals 17 residues. The CDR3 loop reads CASTLSLGQGAIYGYTF. The CDR3 nucleotides are TGTGCCAGTACCCTCAGCCTGGGACAGGGGGCTATCTATGGCTACACCTTC.